What follows are 25 T cell receptor beta chains derived from one specimen sequenced in a study of beta chain features in type 1 diabetes. Expressed TCRB transcripts were sequenced, since all the RNA that had been isolated was reverse transcribed. Generated by immunoSEQ multiplex PCR, the TCRdb table keeps only in-frame clones and is missing some. Of around 300,000 clones in the sample, roughly 15% were seen once. Sequenced material: central memory CD4+ T cells from blood. Every receptor here comes from a man aged 30 to 45 in good health.

This chain joins TRBV7-9 and TRBJ1-5; D not resolved. The ends were cut back, 3 bases at V and 6 bases at J, with 12 bases in the middle. Germline V gene sequence: CDR1 SEHNR, CDR2 FQNEAQ (reference sequence). The CDR3 length is 14 residues. This CDR3 reads CASSFDPRGQPQHF. The CDR3 DNA sequence: TGTGCCAGCAGCTTCGATCCTAGAGGTCAGCCCCAGCATTTT.

V gene TRBV11-2 combines with J gene TRBJ2-5, with D possibly being TRBD2 (6 bases). The V gene's germline CDR1 is SGHAT and CDR2 FQNNGV. CDR3 size: 16 residues. Trimming left V 5 bases short and J 9 bases short, with 25 bases between. CDR3 nucleotide sequence: TGTGCCAGCAGCCTACACACTAGCCCGGTTTCTTTTTCCCAGTACTTC. Translated: CASSLHTSPVSFSQYF.

The chain links TRBV4-2 to TRBJ2-1; 10 nucleotides align to TRBD2. Germline loops: CDR1 LGHNA, CDR2 YNFKEQ. The CDR3 sequence is 15 residues long. V shed 1 base and J 8 bases; nucleotides not matched to a gene: 5. The CDR3 sequence: CASSQGIAGGHEQFF. The CDR3 DNA sequence: TGTGCCAGCAGCCAAGGAATAGCGGGAGGCCATGAGCAGTTCTTC.

Worth noting for this clone: A far more abundant clone sits one base away, making this likely a read error. The J gene is TRBJ2-7, the V gene TRBV29-1, with D possibly being TRBD1 (5 bases). Trimming stripped 6 bases from V and 4 bases from J, with 22 bases between. The CDR3 consists of 15 residues. The germline gives CDR1 SQVTM, CDR2 ANQGSEA. In nucleotides, the CDR3 is TGCAGCGTCCTAAAGCTGATGGGGCGTCAATACGAGCAGTACTTC. Translated, it gives CSVLKLMGRQYEQYF.

This clone has at least ten counts. V gene TRBV7-2 combines with J gene TRBJ2-2; D remains ambiguous. Per germline, CDR1 SGHTA and CDR2 FQGNSA. The CDR3 runs to 14 residues. V lost 4 bases, J lost 4 bases, and 10 bases lay in between. The CDR3 protein is CASSSSIGTGELFF. In DNA form, the CDR3 reads TGTGCCAGCAGCTCGAGTATAGGCACCGGGGAGCTGTTTTTT.

V and J are TRBV4-2 and TRBJ2-1; perhaps D is TRBD1 or TRBD2 (5 bases each). Germline V gene sequence: CDR1 LGHNA, CDR2 YNFKEQ. The V and J ends lost 4 bases and 7 bases respectively, with 11 bases between them. This CDR3 region has 13 residues. This CDR3 reads CASSPRDGNEQFF. In nucleotides, the CDR3 is TGTGCCAGCAGCCCGAGGGACGGGAATGAGCAGTTCTTC.

This clone was counted a few times. The CDR3 loop is CSVPESGANVLTF. The CDR3 region has the DNA TGCAGCGTTCCCGAATCTGGGGCCAACGTCCTGACTTTC. The chain uses TRBV29-1 and TRBJ2-6; D not resolved. Germline CDR1 reads SQVTM; CDR2 reads ANQGSEA. Trimming pared 5 bases from V and 1 base from J, leaving 6 bases between. The CDR3 is 13 residues long.

This clone has just a few counts. The chain links TRBV6-1 to TRBJ2-5; 11 nucleotides align to TRBD2. The CDR3 sequence is 16 residues long. Germline CDR1 MNHNS, CDR2 SASEGT. Unmatched junction bases numbered 7, after V lost 2 bases and J lost 5 bases. The CDR3 region is CASSENRLAGIETQYF. The CDR3 DNA reads TGTGCCAGCAGTGAAAACCGACTAGCGGGGATCGAGACCCAGTACTTC.

V is TRBV18 and J is TRBJ2-5; D is undetermined. This CDR3 is 13 amino acids long. From germline, CDR1 is KGHSH and CDR2 LQKENI. V shed 3 bases and J shed 0 bases, with 5 bases lying between them. The CDR3 sequence is CASSPDHQETQYF. The CDR3 region has the DNA TGTGCCAGCTCACCTGACCACCAAGAGACCCAGTACTTC.

This clone has just a few counts. The chain employs TRBV7-2 and TRBJ1-6; D call uncertain. In germline, CDR1 is SGHTA, CDR2 FQGNSA. The CDR3 totals 15 residues. Trimming shortened V by 5 bases and J by 7 bases, and 15 bases separated the two germline ends. CDR3 sequence (DNA): TGTGCCAGCAGCCCCCGGACTGGATTCAATTCACCCCTCCACTTT. The encoded protein is CASSPRTGFNSPLHF.

V and J are TRBV2 and TRBJ1-5; D remains unclear. Germline V lookup: CDR1 SNHLY, CDR2 FYNNEI. The CDR3 is made up of 14 amino acids. V was shortened by 4 bases and J by 1 base, with 8 bases between the two germline ends. The CDR3 here is CASSGRLSNQPQHF. The CDR3 DNA reads TGTGCCAGCAGTGGCAGGTTAAGCAATCAGCCCCAGCATTTT.

This clone was observed many times. The CDR3, as DNA: TGTGCCAGCAGCGCAGGACAGGGAGGCGTTTCACCCCTCCACTTT. This gives the protein CASSAGQGGVSPLHF. The J gene is TRBJ1-6, the V gene TRBV9; 8 nucleotides line up with TRBD1. The CDR3 contains 15 residues. CDR1 and CDR2 (germline): SGDLS, YYNGEE. Trimming removed 3 bases from V and 9 bases from J; junction bases left unmatched: 8.

Only a few counts were recorded for this clone. The chain uses TRBV7-9 and TRBJ2-3, with TRBD2 matching 9 bases. This CDR3 contains 15 residues. V trimming: 3 bases; J trimming: 0 bases; junction bases outside the gene matches: 1. From germline, CDR1 is SEHNR and CDR2 FQNEAQ (reference sequence). In DNA form, the CDR3 reads TGTGCCAGCAGCTTTACTAGCGGGAGCACAGATACGCAGTATTTT. It is translated as CASSFTSGSTDTQYF.

This clone came up a few times. The rearrangement joins TRBV7-2 to TRBJ1-4; D may be TRBD1 (6 bases). Per the germline V gene, CDR1 is SGHTA and CDR2 is FQGNSA. The germline V and J ends were trimmed by 2 bases and 7 bases, with 11 bases remaining between them. The CDR3 covers 14 residues. The CDR3 protein is CASSLRGASEKLFF. The CDR3 bases are TGTGCCAGCAGCTTAAGGGGGGCGAGTGAAAAACTGTTTTTT.

This chain links TRBV9 with TRBJ2-6; D gene ambiguous. V was clipped by 0 bases and J by 0 bases, with 7 bases between them. The CDR3 runs to 16 residues. Germline lookup yields CDR1 SGDLS and CDR2 YYNGEE. The CDR3 sequence: CASSVAASSGANVLTF. For the CDR3, the DNA is TGTGCCAGCAGCGTAGCAGCAAGCTCTGGGGCCAACGTCCTGACTTTC. The full variable domain, with the rest looked up from reference TRBV9 and TRBJ2-6, is DSGVTQTPKHLITATGQRVTLRCSPRSGDLSVYWYQQSLDQGLQFLIQYYNGEERAKGNILERFSAQQFPDLHSELNLSSLELGDSALYFCASSVAASSGANVLTFGAGSRLTVL.

This clone is a singleton in its sample. The sample carries other DNA sequences with the same CDR3. The genes are TRBV2 and TRBJ2-4; perhaps TRBD1 as D (5 bases). The CDR3 is made up of 14 amino acids. Germline-derived CDR1 and CDR2 are SNHLY and FYNNEI. Between the trimmed V and J ends, which lost 2 bases and 2 bases, there was a span of 7 bases. CDR3 residues: CASSEQGPKNIQYF. The CDR3 nucleotides are TGTGCCAGCAGTGAACAGGGTCCCAAAAACATTCAGTACTTC.

The V gene is TRBV6-5, the J gene TRBJ2-7, with 8 bases matching TRBD2. This CDR3 is built from 14 residues. V was clipped by 0 bases and J by 2 bases; unmatched bases: 0. Germline V CDR1 and CDR2: MNHEY, SVGAGI. CDR3 amino acids: CASSYSRGAYEQYF. The CDR3 nucleotides read TGTGCCAGCAGTTACTCGCGGGGGGCCTACGAGCAGTACTTC.

The V call is TRBV6-5, the J call TRBJ1-1; D remains unclear. Trimming left V 6 bases short and J 3 bases short, with 11 bases between. CDR3 size: 13 residues. The germline CDR1 and CDR2 sequences are MNHEY and SVGAGI. DNA for the CDR3: TGTGCCAGCAGCCCCCCGTCTGACACTGAAGCTTTCTTT. Its protein product is CASSPPSDTEAFF.

This clone was detected ten times or more. The rearrangement joins TRBV7-2 to TRBJ2-5; D gene uncertain. Trimming pared 2 bases from V and 4 bases from J, leaving 8 bases between. This CDR3 is built from 13 residues. Per the germline V gene, CDR1 is SGHTA and CDR2 is FQGNSA. DNA for the CDR3: TGTGCCAGCAGCTTATGGGGTCGAGAGACCCAGTACTTC. Amino acid sequence: CASSLWGRETQYF.

V and J are TRBV30 and TRBJ2-1; weak D call: TRBD2 (6 bases). The CDR3 length is 14 residues. Looked up from germline, CDR1 is GTSNPN and CDR2 is SVGIG (reference sequence). V was pared by 5 bases and J by 0 bases, with 11 bases between. The CDR3 loop reads CAWCGGSSYNEQFF. The CDR3 bases are TGTGCCTGGTGTGGGGGGAGCTCCTACAATGAGCAGTTCTTC.

The sample holds a few counts of this clone. The rearrangement links TRBV14 to TRBJ2-2; D assignment may be TRBD1 or TRBD2 (5 bases each). Looked up from germline, CDR1 is SGHDN and CDR2 is FVKESK. This CDR3 contains 16 residues. Deletions cut 4 bases from V and 4 bases from J, with 16 bases between. The CDR3 is CASSRNPRGPTGELFF. The CDR3 DNA is TGTGCCAGCAGCCGCAACCCCCGGGGCCCCACCGGGGAGCTGTTTTTT.

This clone was observed a handful of times. This rearrangement joins TRBV27 to TRBJ1-5; 8 bases match TRBD1. The CDR3 runs 13 residues. The germline V gene encodes CDR1 MNHEY and CDR2 SMNVEV (reference sequence). Losses at the gene ends were 2 bases for V and 6 bases for J; bases not matched to a gene: 0. Here the CDR3 reads CASSLQGAQPQHF. The CDR3 DNA sequence: TGTGCCAGCAGTTTACAGGGGGCTCAGCCCCAGCATTTT.

This clone turned up a few times. In the same sample, other DNA sequences code for this CDR3. The chain uses TRBV4-3 and TRBJ1-1; TRBD1 is a possible D gene (5 bases). Germline CDR1 and CDR2: LGHNA and YSLEER. This CDR3 has 13 residues. Trimming removed 4 bases from V and 1 base from J, with 7 bases in between. CDR3 DNA: TGCGCCAGCAGCCCGCAGGGGAACACTGAAGCTTTCTTT. The encoded protein is CASSPQGNTEAFF.

Only a few counts were recorded for this clone. CDR3 loop: CATSIAGAKDTQYF. The CDR3 DNA is TGTGCCACTTCTATAGCGGGAGCTAAAGATACGCAGTATTTT. V gene TRBV2 combines with J gene TRBJ2-3, with 9 bases aligning to TRBD2. CDR1 and CDR2 (germline): SNHLY, FYNNEI. Trimming took 10 bases from V and 5 from J; bases not matched to a gene: 10. The CDR3 runs to 14 residues.

This clone showed up just a few times. The chain combines TRBV30 with TRBJ1-2; D gene ambiguous. There are 15 residues in the CDR3. Germline-derived CDR1 and CDR2 are GTSNPN and SVGIG (reference sequence). Deletions cut 5 bases from V and 4 bases from J, with 20 bases between. The CDR3 bases are TGTGCCTGGGACCAGTCTACCTATATGGGCTATGGCTACACCTTC. Residues: CAWDQSTYMGYGYTF. Together with reference TRBV30 and TRBJ1-2, the CDR3 gives the full variable domain: SQTIHQWPATLVQPVGSPLSLECTVEGTSNPNLYWYRQAAGRGLQLLFYSVGIGQISSEVPQNLSASRPQDRQFILSSKKLLLSDSGFYLCAWDQSTYMGYGYTFGSGTRLTVV.